The rows below give T cell receptor beta chains drawn from one sample of a study of T cell responses to AZD1222 COVID-19 vaccine. Data came from immunoSEQ multiplex PCR; TCRdb stores just in-frame clones and leaves some out. The table has roughly 140,000 clones, under 95% seen once; the top ten hold 5.1%. Sequencing was performed on peripheral blood, taken on day 0 of AZD1222 vaccination. These receptors were obtained from an adult in good health. CDR3s include the opening cysteine and the closing phenylalanine or tryptophan. The order of the fields is J gene, D gene, V gene, clone size, CDR3 protein, CDR3 DNA. A D gene is named only where the DNA matches it firmly. Clone size appears in some rows only: once, few, many, or a class for an expanded clone.

TRBJ2-7 | NA | TRBV7-9 | NA | CASSSDGARYEQYF | TGTGCCAGCAGCTCCGACGGAGCCCGGTACGAGCAGTACTTC
TRBJ2-7 | NA | TRBV5-8 | NA | CASSPSRGSSSYEQYF | TGTGCCAGCAGCCCGAGTCGGGGGAGCAGCTCCTACGAGCAGTACTTC
TRBJ1-1 | TRBD1 | TRBV19 | NA | CASSARDRVRTEAFF | TGTGCCAGTAGTGCGCGGGACAGGGTACGGACTGAAGCTTTCTTT
TRBJ1-6 | NA | TRBV7-9 | NA | CASSFRANSPLHF | TGTGCCAGCAGTTTCAGGGCCAATTCACCCCTCCACTTT
TRBJ2-2 | TRBD1 | TRBV6-5 | NA | CASSYTGQGNGELFF | TGTGCCAGCAGTTACACGGGACAGGGGAACGGGGAGCTGTTTTTT
TRBJ2-1 | NA | TRBV4-3 | once | CASSQIGTGNEQFF | TGCGCCAGCAGCCAAATCGGGACGGGCAATGAGCAGTTCTTC
TRBJ2-1 | NA | TRBV12-3/TRBV12-4 | NA | CASSLVAYNEQFF | TGTGCCAGCAGTTTAGTAGCCTACAATGAGCAGTTCTTC
TRBJ2-5 | NA | TRBV19 | NA | CASSQASETQYF | TGTGCCAGTAGCCAGGCTAGCGAGACCCAGTACTTC
TRBJ1-4 | NA | TRBV5-1 | NA | CASSLVPPGYEGSGNEKLFF | TGCGCCAGCAGCTTGGTCCCCCCCGGCTACGAGGGCTCGGGAAATGAAAAACTGTTTTTT
TRBJ2-2 | TRBD2 | TRBV6-2/TRBV6-3 | NA | CASSSLAGGDTGELFF | TGTGCCAGCAGTTCCTTAGCGGGAGGGGACACCGGGGAGCTGTTTTTT